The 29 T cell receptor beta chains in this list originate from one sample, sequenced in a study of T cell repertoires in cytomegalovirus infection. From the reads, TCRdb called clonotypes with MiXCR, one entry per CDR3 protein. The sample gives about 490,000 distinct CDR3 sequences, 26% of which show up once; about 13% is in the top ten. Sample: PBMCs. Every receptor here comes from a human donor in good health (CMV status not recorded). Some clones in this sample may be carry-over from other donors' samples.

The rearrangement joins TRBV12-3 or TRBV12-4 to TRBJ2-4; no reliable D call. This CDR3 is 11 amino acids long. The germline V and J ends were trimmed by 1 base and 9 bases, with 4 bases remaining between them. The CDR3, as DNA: TGTGCCAGCAGTTTAGGTGTCATTCAGTACTTC. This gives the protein CASSLGVIQYF.

As DNA, the CDR3 is TGTGCCAGCAGCTCGGGACTAGCGACCTCAGATACGCAGTATTTT. As protein: CASSSGLATSDTQYF. The chain has TRBV7-6 and TRBJ2-3, with TRBD2 matching over 10 bases. V shed 4 bases and J 4 bases; nucleotides not matched to a gene: 5. The CDR3 covers 15 residues. Germline-derived CDR1 and CDR2 are SGHVS and FNYEAQ.

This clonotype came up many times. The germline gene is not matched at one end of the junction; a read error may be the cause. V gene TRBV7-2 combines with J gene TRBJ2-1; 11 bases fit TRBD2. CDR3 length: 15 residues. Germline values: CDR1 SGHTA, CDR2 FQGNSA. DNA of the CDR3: TGTGCCAGCAGCATAGCGGGAGGGGTCTACAATGAGCAGTTCTTC. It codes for CASSIAGGVYNEQFF.

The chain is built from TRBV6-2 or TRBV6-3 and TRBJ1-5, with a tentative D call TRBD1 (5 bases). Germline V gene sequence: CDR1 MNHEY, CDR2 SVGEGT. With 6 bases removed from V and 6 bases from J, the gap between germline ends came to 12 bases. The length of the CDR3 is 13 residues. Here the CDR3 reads CASRQAAGQPQHF. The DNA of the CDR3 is TGTGCCAGCAGACAGGCTGCAGGTCAGCCCCAGCATTTT.

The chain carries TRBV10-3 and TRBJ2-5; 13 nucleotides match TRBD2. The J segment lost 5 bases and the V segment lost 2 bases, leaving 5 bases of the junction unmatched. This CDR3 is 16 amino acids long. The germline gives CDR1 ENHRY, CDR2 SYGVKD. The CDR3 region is CAISEPGLAGVETQYF. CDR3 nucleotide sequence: TGTGCCATCAGTGAGCCCGGACTAGCGGGAGTGGAGACCCAGTACTTC.

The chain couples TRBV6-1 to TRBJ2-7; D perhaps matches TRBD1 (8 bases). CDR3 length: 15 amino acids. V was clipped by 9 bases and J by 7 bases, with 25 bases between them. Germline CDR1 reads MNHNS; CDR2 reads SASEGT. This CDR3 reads CASRETGAYGGEQYF. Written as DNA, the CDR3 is TGTGCCAGTAGAGAGACAGGGGCCTACGGGGGGGAGCAGTACTTC.

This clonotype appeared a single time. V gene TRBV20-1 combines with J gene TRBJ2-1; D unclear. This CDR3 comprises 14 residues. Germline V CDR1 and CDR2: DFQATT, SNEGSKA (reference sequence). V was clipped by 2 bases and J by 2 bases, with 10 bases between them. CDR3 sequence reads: CSARLGIPYNEQFF. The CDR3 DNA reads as TGCAGTGCTAGATTGGGAATACCCTACAATGAGCAGTTCTTC.

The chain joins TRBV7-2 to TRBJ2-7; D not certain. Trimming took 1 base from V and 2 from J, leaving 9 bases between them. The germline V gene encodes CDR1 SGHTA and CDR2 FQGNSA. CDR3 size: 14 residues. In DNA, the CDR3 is TGTGCCAGCAGCTTAGTTCAAAGGACCTACGAGCAGTACTTC. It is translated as CASSLVQRTYEQYF.

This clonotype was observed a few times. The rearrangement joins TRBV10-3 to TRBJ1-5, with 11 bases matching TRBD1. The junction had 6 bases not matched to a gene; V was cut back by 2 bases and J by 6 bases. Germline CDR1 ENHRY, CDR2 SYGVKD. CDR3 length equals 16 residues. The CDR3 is CAISEIGQGAGQPQHF. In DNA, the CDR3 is TGTGCCATCAGTGAGATAGGACAGGGGGCGGGTCAGCCCCAGCATTTT.

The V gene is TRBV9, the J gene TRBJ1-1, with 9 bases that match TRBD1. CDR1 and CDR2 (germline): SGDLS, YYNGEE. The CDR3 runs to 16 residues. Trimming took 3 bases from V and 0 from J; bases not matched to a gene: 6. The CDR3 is CASSETGGFLNTEAFF. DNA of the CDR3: TGTGCCAGCAGCGAAACAGGGGGCTTTTTGAACACTGAAGCTTTCTTT.

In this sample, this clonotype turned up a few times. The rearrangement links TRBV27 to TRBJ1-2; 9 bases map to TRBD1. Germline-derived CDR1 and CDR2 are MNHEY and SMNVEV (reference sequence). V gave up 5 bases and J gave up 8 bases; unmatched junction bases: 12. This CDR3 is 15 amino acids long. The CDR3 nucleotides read TGTGCCAGCAGTCCCCCGGGACAGGGTATAGAGGGCTACACCTTC. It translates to CASSPPGQGIEGYTF.

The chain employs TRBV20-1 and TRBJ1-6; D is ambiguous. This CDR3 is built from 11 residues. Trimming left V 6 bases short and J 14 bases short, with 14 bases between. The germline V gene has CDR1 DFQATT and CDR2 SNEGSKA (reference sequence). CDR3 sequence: CSARISGTLHF. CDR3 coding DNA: TGCAGTGCCCGGATCTCTGGGACCCTCCACTTT.

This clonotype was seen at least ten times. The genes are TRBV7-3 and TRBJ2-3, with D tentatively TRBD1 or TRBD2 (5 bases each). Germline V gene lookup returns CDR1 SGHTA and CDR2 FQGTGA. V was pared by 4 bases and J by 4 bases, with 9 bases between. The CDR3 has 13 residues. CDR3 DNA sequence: TGTGCCAGCAGCTCGGGGCGGTCAGATACGCAGTATTTT. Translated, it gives CASSSGRSDTQYF.

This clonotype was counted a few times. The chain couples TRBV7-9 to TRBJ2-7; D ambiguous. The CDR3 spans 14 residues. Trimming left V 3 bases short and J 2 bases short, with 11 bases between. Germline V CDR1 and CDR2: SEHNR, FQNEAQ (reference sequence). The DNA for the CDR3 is TGTGCCAGCAGCTTCGGAGCCCTCACCTACGAGCAGTACGTC. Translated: CASSFGALTYEQYV.

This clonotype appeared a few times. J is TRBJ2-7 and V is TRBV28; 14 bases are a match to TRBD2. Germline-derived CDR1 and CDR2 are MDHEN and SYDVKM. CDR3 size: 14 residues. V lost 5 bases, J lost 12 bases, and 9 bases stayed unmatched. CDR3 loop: CASSTYGTSGGGYF. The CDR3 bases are TGTGCCAGCAGTACCTACGGGACTAGCGGGGGCGGGTACTTC.

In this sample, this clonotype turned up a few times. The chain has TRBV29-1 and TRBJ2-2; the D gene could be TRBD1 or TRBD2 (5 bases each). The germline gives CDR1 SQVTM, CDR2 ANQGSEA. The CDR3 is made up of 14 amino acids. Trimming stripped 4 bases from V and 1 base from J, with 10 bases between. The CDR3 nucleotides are TGCAGCGTTGGGGGGACGTTGAACACCGGGGAGCTGTTTTTT. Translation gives CSVGGTLNTGELFF.

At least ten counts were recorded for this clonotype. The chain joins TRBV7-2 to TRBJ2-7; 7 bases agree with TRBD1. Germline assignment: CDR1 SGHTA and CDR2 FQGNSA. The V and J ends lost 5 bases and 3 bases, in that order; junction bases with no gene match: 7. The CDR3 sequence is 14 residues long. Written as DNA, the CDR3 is TGTGCCAGCAGCCCCGGACAGGACCGCTACGAGCAGTACTTC. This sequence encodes CASSPGQDRYEQYF.

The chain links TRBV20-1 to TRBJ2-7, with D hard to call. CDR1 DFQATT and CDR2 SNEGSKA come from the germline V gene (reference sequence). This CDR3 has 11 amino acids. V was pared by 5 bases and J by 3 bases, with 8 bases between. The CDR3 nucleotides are TGCAGTGCTGAGGCGTTCTACGAGCAGTACTTC. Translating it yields CSAEAFYEQYF.

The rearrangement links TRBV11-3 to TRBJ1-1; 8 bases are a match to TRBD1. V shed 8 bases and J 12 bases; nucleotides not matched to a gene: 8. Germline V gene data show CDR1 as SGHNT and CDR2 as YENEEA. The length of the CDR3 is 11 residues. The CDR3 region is CASGTGLEPFF. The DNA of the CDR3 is TGTGCCAGCGGGACAGGACTCGAACCTTTCTTT.

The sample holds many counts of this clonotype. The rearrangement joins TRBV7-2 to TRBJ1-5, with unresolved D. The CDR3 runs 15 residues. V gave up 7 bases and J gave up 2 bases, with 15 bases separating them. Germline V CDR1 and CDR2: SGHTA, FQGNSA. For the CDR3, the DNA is TGTGCCAGCAATAGCGACGGGATCGGCAATCAGCCCCAGCATTTT. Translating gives CASNSDGIGNQPQHF.

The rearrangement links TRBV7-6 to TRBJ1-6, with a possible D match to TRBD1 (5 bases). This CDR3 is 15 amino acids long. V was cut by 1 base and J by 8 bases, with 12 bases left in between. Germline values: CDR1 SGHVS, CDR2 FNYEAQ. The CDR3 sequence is CASSLEGSIDSPLHF. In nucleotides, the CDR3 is TGTGCCAGCAGCTTAGAGGGGAGCATTGATTCACCCCTCCACTTT.

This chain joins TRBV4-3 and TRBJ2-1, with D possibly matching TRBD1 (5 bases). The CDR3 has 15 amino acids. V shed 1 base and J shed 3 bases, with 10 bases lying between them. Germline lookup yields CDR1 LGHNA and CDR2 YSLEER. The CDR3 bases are TGCGCCAGCAGCCAAGGACAGACTTTCTACAATGAGCAGTTCTTC. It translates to CASSQGQTFYNEQFF.

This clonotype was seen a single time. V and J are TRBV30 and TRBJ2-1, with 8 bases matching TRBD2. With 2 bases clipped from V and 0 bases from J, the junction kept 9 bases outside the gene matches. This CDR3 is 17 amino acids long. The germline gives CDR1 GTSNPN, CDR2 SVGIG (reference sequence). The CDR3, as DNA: TGTGCCTGGAGTCCCTCCAGGACTAGCCGCTCCTACAATGAGCAGTTCTTC. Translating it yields CAWSPSRTSRSYNEQFF.

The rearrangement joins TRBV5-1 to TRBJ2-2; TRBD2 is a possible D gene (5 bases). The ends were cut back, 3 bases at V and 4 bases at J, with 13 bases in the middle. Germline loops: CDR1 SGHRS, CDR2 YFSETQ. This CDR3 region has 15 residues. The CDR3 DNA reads TGCGCCAGCAGCTCCGACCCCCGGGGCACCGGGGAGCTGTTTTTT. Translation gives CASSSDPRGTGELFF.

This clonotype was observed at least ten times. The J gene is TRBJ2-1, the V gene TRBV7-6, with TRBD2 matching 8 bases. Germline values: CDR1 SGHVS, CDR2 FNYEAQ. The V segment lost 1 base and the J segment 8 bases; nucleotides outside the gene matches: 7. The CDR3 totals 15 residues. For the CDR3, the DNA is TGTGCCAGCAGCTTAGGCTATACGGGAGGGCATGAGCAGTTCTTC. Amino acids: CASSLGYTGGHEQFF. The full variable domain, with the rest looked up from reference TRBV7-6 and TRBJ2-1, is GAGVSQSPRYKVTKRGQDVALRCDPISGHVSLYWYRQALGQGPEFLTYFNYEAQQDKSGLPNDRFSAERPEGSISTLTIQRTEQRDSAMYRCASSLGYTGGHEQFFGPGTRLTVL.

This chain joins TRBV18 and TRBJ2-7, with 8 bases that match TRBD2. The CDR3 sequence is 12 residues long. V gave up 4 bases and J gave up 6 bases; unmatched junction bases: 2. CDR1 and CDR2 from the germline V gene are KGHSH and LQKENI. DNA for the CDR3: TGTGCCAGCTCACAGGGGACTAGCGAGCAGTACGTC. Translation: CASSQGTSEQYV.

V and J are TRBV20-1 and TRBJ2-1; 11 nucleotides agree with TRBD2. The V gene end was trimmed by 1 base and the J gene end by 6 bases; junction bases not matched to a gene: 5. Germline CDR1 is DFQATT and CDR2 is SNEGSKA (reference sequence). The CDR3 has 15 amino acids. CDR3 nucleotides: TGCAGTGCTAGAGTGGCTAGCGGGAGGTTCAATGAGCAGTTCTTC. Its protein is CSARVASGRFNEQFF.

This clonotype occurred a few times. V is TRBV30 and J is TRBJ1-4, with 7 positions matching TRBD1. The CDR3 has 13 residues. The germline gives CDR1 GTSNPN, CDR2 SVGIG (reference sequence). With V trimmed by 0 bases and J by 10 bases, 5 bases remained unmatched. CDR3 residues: CAWSVQGEGKLFF. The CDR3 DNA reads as TGTGCCTGGAGTGTGCAGGGGGAGGGAAAACTGTTTTTT.

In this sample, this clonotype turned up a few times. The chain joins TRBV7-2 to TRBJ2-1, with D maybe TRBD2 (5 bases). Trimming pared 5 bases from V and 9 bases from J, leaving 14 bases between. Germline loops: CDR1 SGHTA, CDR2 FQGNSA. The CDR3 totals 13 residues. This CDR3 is CASSLDPGVEQFF. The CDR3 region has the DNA TGTGCCAGCAGCCTAGACCCCGGGGTTGAGCAGTTCTTC.